These 20 T cell receptor beta chains were sequenced from one sample in a study of cytomegalovirus exposure and HLA in healthy donors. TCRdb keeps only in-frame clones here, not all; method: immunoSEQ multiplex PCR. The sample has 150,000 to 200,000 clones; about 82% are singletons. The specimen was PBMCs. Source of these receptors: a woman aged 18 to 35 in good health and CMV-seronegative.

The chain carries TRBV5-1 and TRBJ2-2, with 9 bases identical to TRBD2. This CDR3 has 17 amino acids. Germline trimming cut 0 bases from V and 4 bases from J; bases unmatched to any gene: 7. Germline values: CDR1 SGHRS, CDR2 YFSETQ. CDR3 protein: CASSLDISGGITGELFF. For the CDR3, the DNA is TGCGCCAGCAGCTTGGATATTAGCGGGGGTATCACCGGGGAGCTGTTTTTT.

The chain is built from TRBV7-6 and TRBJ1-5; 8 bases map to TRBD1. Trimming cost V 4 bases and J 1 base; bases outside gene matches: 9. Germline V gene data show CDR1 as SGHVS and CDR2 as FNYEAQ. This CDR3 has 17 residues. The CDR3 nucleotides are TGTGCCAGCAGCTCAGCGGCCCGGGACAGGAGCAATCAGCCCCAGCATTTT. Translated: CASSSAARDRSNQPQHF.

This clone has a single count. The chain joins TRBV5-1 to TRBJ2-3; weak D call: TRBD2 (5 bases). Germline V gene lookup returns CDR1 SGHRS and CDR2 YFSETQ. Trimming stripped 0 bases from V and 1 base from J, with 6 bases between. This CDR3 comprises 14 residues. The CDR3 region is CASSLGTGTDTQYF. The CDR3 nucleotides read TGCGCCAGCAGCTTGGGGACTGGCACAGATACGCAGTATTTT.

This chain connects TRBV7-9 to TRBJ2-5, with a possible D match to TRBD1 (5 bases). Between the trimmed V and J ends, which lost 3 bases and 0 bases, there was a span of 11 bases. There are 15 residues in the CDR3. CDR1 is SEHNR and CDR2 is FQNEAQ in the germline V gene (reference sequence). The CDR3 coding sequence is TGTGCCAGCAGCTTGGGTGGGGCAAACCAAGAGACCCAGTACTTC. As protein: CASSLGGANQETQYF. Combining the CDR3 with reference TRBV7-9 and TRBJ2-5 gives the whole variable domain DTGVSQNPRHKITKRGQNVTFRCDPISEHNRLYWYRQTLGQGPEFLTYFQNEAQLEKSRLLSDRFSAERPKGSFSTLEIQRTEQGDSAMYLCASSLGGANQETQYFGPGTRLLVL.

CDR3 in amino acids: CASSIVPRSGYTF. CDR3 nucleotide sequence: TGCGCCAGCAGCATAGTACCCCGGAGTGGCTACACCTTC. V and J are TRBV5-1 and TRBJ1-2; D unclear. This CDR3 spans 13 amino acids. Germline values: CDR1 SGHRS, CDR2 YFSETQ. Trimming shortened V by 4 bases and J by 7 bases, and 14 bases separated the two germline ends.

This clone was recorded once. The chain couples TRBV10-3 to TRBJ2-2, with 7 bases identical to TRBD1. There are 17 residues in the CDR3. Per germline, CDR1 ENHRY and CDR2 SYGVKD. V lost 6 bases to trimming and J lost 3 bases; unmatched junction nucleotides: 13. This chain's CDR3 is CAISRVELQGHTGELFF. The CDR3 DNA reads TGTGCCATCAGCCGAGTAGAACTACAGGGGCACACCGGGGAGCTGTTTTTT.

The chain has TRBV5-4 and TRBJ2-5; 8 positions match TRBD2. The CDR3 is 15 residues long. J lost 7 bases, V lost 4 bases, and 12 bases had no gene match. Germline V gives CDR1 SGHNT, CDR2 YYREEE (reference sequence). The CDR3 reads CASSTLAGQPGTQYF. In DNA, the CDR3 is TGTGCCAGCAGCACCTTAGCGGGGCAGCCGGGGACCCAGTACTTC. The variable domain in full, with the rest retrieved from reference TRBV5-4 and TRBJ2-5, is ETGVTQSPTHLIKTRGQQVTLRCSSQSGHNTVSWYQQALGQGPQFIFQYYREEENGRGNFPPRFSGLQFPNYSSELNVNALELDDSALYLCASSTLAGQPGTQYFGPGTRLLVL.

This rearrangement joins TRBV19 to TRBJ2-3; TRBD2 aligns across 12 bases. Per germline, CDR1 LNHDA and CDR2 SQIVND (reference sequence). There are 16 residues in the CDR3. V was clipped by 7 bases and J by 2 bases; unmatched bases: 7. CDR3 protein: CASTPTSGSLTDTQYF. The CDR3 DNA is TGTGCCAGTACCCCGACTAGCGGGAGTCTCACAGATACGCAGTATTTT.

This chain uses TRBV11-1 with TRBJ1-2; tentatively, D is TRBD1 (5 bases). V dropped 0 bases and J dropped 4 bases, with 9 bases sitting between them. There are 14 residues in the CDR3. Germline lookup yields CDR1 SGHAT and CDR2 FQDESV (reference sequence). The CDR3 region is CASSLARGFYGYTF. CDR3 sequence (DNA): TGTGCCAGCAGCTTAGCTCGGGGGTTCTATGGCTACACCTTC.

The V and J genes are TRBV5-6 and TRBJ2-7; 14 bases agree with TRBD2. With 1 base clipped from V and 6 bases from J, the junction kept 6 bases outside the gene matches. Germline V gives CDR1 SGHDT, CDR2 YYEEEE. The CDR3 contains 16 residues. The CDR3 loop reads CASSLRTGLAGVEQYF. The CDR3 DNA reads as TGTGCCAGCAGCTTGCGAACGGGACTAGCGGGAGTCGAGCAGTACTTC.

The chain is built from TRBV4-1 and TRBJ2-1; 8 positions agree with TRBD2. Germline lookup yields CDR1 MGHRA and CDR2 YSYEKL. With 1 base clipped from V and 8 bases from J, the junction kept 10 bases outside the gene matches. The CDR3 is 16 amino acids. CDR3 sequence reads: CASSQGSGGRIHEQFF. CDR3 bases: TGCGCCAGCAGCCAAGGGTCTGGCGGGAGGATCCATGAGCAGTTCTTC.

The chain recombines TRBV11-2 with TRBJ2-1, with D tentatively TRBD2 (6 bases). CDR3 length equals 15 residues. V lost 0 bases to trimming and J lost 5 bases, with 11 bases between them. The germline V gene encodes CDR1 SGHAT and CDR2 FQNNGV. CDR3 coding DNA: TGTGCCAGCAGCTTAGAAGCTAGCGCTCACAATGAGCAGTTCTTC. Translating gives CASSLEASAHNEQFF. Looking up the rest from reference TRBV11-2 and TRBJ2-1 gives the full variable domain: EAGVAQSPRYKIIEKRQSVAFWCNPISGHATLYWYQQILGQGPKLLIQFQNNGVVDDSQLPKDRFSAERLKGVDSTLKIQPAKLEDSAVYLCASSLEASAHNEQFFGPGTRLTVL.

The chain combines TRBV2 with TRBJ2-3, with D possibly TRBD2 on 6 matching bases. The germline V gene encodes CDR1 SNHLY and CDR2 FYNNEI. The CDR3 runs 14 residues. V was trimmed by 6 bases and J by 2 bases, leaving 12 bases between them. The CDR3 DNA sequence: TGTGCCAGCAGGGGGCGGGGAAACACAGATACGCAGTATTTT. Amino acids: CASRGRGNTDTQYF.

The chain links TRBV19 to TRBJ1-5, with D possibly TRBD1 on 5 matching bases. V lost 6 bases to trimming and J lost 6 bases, with 15 bases between them. Per the germline V gene, CDR1 is LNHDA and CDR2 is SQIVND (reference sequence). This CDR3 spans 14 amino acids. The CDR3 DNA reads as TGTGCCAGTAGGGGGGGGATTGGAGGTCAGCCCCAGCATTTT. As protein: CASRGGIGGQPQHF.

The chain links TRBV7-7 to TRBJ2-1; 8 bases line up with TRBD2. Trimming took 5 bases from V and 8 from J; bases not matched to a gene: 8. This CDR3 spans 14 amino acids. The germline gives CDR1 SSHAT, CDR2 FNYEAQ (reference sequence). CDR3 in DNA: TGTGCCAGCAGCGAACACGGGGGGGGTTATGAGCAGTTCTTC. It yields the protein CASSEHGGGYEQFF.

The rearrangement links TRBV4-1 to TRBJ2-5, with 7 bases that match TRBD2. V lost 1 base and J lost 5; bases outside the gene matches: 4. Germline-derived CDR1 and CDR2 are MGHRA and YSYEKL. This CDR3 has 14 amino acids. The CDR3, as DNA: TGCGCCAGCAGCCAAGGGATAGCGGGCGAGACCCAGTACTTC. Encoded protein: CASSQGIAGETQYF.

On this clone itself: The junction differs from germline at one of its ends, possibly a read error. The chain combines TRBV7-3 with TRBJ2-3, with 7 nucleotides matching TRBD2. Germline V gene data show CDR1 as SGHTA and CDR2 as FQGTGA. This CDR3 region has 16 residues. CDR3 sequence: CASSPPERGRTDTQYF. DNA for the CDR3: TGCGCCAGCAGCCCCCCCGAGCGGGGCCGCACAGATACGCAGTATTTT.

The J gene is TRBJ1-2, the V gene TRBV30; no clear D. The CDR3 is 13 amino acids. Germline V gives CDR1 GTSNPN, CDR2 SVGIG (reference sequence). V gave up 1 base and J gave up 2 bases, with 8 bases separating them. The CDR3 DNA follows: TGTGCCTGGAGTGGCCAGAAGAACTATGGCTACACCTTC. Translation: CAWSGQKNYGYTF.

The chain links TRBV10-1 to TRBJ2-1; the match to TRBD2 covers 11 bases. V dropped 3 bases and J dropped 13; count of bases not matched to a gene: 11. Per the germline V gene, CDR1 is WNHNN and CDR2 is SYGVQD (reference sequence). The CDR3 loop spans 15 amino acids. CDR3: CASSDLAGGAGAQFF. CDR3 nucleotides: TGCGCCAGCAGTGATCTAGCGGGAGGCGCAGGGGCACAGTTCTTC.

The V call is TRBV19, the J call TRBJ2-7, with D possibly TRBD2 on 5 matching bases. CDR1 is LNHDA and CDR2 is SQIVND in the germline V gene (reference sequence). The V gene lost 3 bases and the J gene lost 4 bases, with 13 bases spanning the gap. The CDR3 runs 14 residues. DNA for the CDR3: TGTGCCAGTAGTATGGACGGGGTTTTTTACGAGCAGTACTTC. It is translated as CASSMDGVFYEQYF.